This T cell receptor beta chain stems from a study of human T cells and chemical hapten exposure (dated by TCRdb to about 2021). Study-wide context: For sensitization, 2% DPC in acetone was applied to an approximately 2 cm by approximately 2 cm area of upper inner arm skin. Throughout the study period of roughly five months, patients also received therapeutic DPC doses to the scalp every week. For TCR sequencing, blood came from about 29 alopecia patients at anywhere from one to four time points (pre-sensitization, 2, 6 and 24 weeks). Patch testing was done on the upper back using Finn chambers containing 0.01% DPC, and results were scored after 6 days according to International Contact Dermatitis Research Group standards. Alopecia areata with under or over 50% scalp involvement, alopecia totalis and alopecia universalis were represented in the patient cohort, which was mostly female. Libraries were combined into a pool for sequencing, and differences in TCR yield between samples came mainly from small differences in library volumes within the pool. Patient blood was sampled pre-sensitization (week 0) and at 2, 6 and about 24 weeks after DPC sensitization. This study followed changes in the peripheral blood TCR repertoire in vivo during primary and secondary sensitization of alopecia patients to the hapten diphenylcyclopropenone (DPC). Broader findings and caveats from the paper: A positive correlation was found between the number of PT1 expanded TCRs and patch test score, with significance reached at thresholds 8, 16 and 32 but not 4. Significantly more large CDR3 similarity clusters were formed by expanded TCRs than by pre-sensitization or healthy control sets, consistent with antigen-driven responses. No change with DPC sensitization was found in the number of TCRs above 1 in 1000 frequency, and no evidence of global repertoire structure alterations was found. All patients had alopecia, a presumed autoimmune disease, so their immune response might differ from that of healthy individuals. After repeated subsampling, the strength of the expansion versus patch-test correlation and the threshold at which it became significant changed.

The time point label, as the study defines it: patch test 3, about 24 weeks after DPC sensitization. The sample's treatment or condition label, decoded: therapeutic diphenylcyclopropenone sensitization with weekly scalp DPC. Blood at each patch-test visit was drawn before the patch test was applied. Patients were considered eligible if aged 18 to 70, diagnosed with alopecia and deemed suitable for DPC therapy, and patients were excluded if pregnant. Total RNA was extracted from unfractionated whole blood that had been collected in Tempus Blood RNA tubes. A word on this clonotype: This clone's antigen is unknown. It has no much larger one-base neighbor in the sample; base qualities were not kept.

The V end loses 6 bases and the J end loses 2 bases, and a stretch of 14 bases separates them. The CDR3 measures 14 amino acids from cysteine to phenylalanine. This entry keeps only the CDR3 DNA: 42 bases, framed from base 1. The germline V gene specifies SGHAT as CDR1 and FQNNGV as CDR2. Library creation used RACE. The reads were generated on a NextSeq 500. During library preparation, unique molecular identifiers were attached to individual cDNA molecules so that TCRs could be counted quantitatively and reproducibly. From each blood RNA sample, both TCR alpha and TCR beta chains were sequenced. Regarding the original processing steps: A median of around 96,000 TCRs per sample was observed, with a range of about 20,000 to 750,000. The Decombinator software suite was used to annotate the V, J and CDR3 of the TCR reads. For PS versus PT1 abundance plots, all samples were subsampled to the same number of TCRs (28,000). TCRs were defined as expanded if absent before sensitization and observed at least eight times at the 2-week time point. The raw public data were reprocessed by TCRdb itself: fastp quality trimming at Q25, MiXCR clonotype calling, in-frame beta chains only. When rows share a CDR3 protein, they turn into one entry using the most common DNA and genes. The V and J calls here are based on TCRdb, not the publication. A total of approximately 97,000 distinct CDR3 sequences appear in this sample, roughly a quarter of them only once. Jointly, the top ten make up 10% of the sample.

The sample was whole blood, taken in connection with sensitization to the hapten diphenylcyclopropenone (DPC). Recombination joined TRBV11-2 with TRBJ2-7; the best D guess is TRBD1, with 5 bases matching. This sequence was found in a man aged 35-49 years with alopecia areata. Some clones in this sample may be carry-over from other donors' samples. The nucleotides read TGTGCCAGCAGTCCCGGACAACAAGCCTACGAGCAGTACTTC. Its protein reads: CASSPGQQAYEQYF. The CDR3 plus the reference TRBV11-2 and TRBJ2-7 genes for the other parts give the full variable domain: EAGVAQSPRYKIIEKRQSVAFWCNPISGHATLYWYQQILGQGPKLLIQFQNNGVVDDSQLPKDRFSAERLKGVDSTLKIQPAKLEDSAVYLCASSPGQQAYEQYFGPGTRLTVT.